This T cell receptor beta chain comes out of a study of early T cells in non-severe SARS-CoV-2 infection. This clonotype was found a few times. Each CDR3 protein is one row after TCRdb ran MiXCR on the 5' RACE reads. The top ten hold less than 0.6% of the sample, which has around 82,000 distinct CDR3 sequences, roughly 15% seen once. V lost 5 bases to trimming and J lost 6 bases; unmatched junction nucleotides: 10. This CDR3 region has 15 residues. What was sequenced was whole blood. The TCR comes from an adult who was a healthcare worker with PCR-confirmed SARS-CoV-2 infection or an uninfected control (not recorded which). The rearrangement joins TRBV12-3 or TRBV12-4 to TRBJ2-3; the match to TRBD2 covers 8 bases. CDR3 nucleotide sequence: TGTGCCAGCAGTCCATCGGGGGGGGGCATGGATACGCAGTATTTT. This gives the protein CASSPSGGGMDTQYF.